This TCR beta chain was recovered during a study of vaccination effects on CD4 cells after COVID-19. The count of this clone is one. Its antigen is still unknown. Sequencing used immunoSEQ multiplex PCR; TCRdb keeps in-frame clones, though not all of them. The sample includes fewer than 50,000 clones, approximately 84% of them seen just once. Pools of viral peptides were used by the ViraFEST assay to expand antigen-specific CD4+ T cells ahead of sequencing. The culture ran for roughly ten days before CD4+ T cells were isolated. Two-dose BNT162b2 or mRNA-1273 vaccination was given to participants. Cultures received IL-2 medium that replaced half the medium on days 3 and 7. Whole-study results and caveats: Convalescent patients in the study were few, and early post-infection timepoints were absent. At late timepoints after vaccination, vaccine- and infection-induced clones shrank markedly.

V lost 3 bases, J lost 3 bases, and 6 bases stayed unmatched. Germline CDR1 and CDR2: KGHSH and LQKENI. This CDR3 has 16 residues. The genes are TRBV18 and TRBJ2-3, with 10 bases aligning to TRBD1. Sequencing was performed on CD4+ T cells from PBMCs cultured with HCoV-NL63 spike peptides, taken after COVID-19 vaccination. This TCR was sampled from a human donor who received a COVID-19 vaccine. Some clones in this sample may be carry-over from other donors' samples. CDR3 bases: TGTGCCAGCTCACCGACAGGGGGCGGAAGTACAGATACGCAGTATTTT. The encoded protein is CASSPTGGGSTDTQYF.